The next 27 T cell receptor beta chains were all read from a single sample in a study of blood T cell repertoires in COVID-19. Assay used: immunoSEQ multiplex PCR; TCRdb lists only in-frame clones, some missing. The repertoire consists of around 290,000 clones, with around nine tenths occurring once and the leading ten covering 10% to 15%. The sequencing sample was made of peripheral blood. The receptors stem from a woman aged 70-85 years with COVID-19, enrolled during active disease.

The chain joins TRBV19 to TRBJ1-6; 8 positions match TRBD1. The CDR3 runs to 15 residues. The V and J ends lost 5 bases and 10 bases, in that order; junction bases with no gene match: 10. Germline loops: CDR1 LNHDA, CDR2 SQIVND (reference sequence). In nucleotides, the CDR3 is TGTGCCAGTAGTCTTGAGCAGGGGGCGGTATCACCCCTCCACTTT. This codes for CASSLEQGAVSPLHF.

The chain links TRBV24-1 to TRBJ1-5; 11 bases align to TRBD1. Germline values: CDR1 KGHDR, CDR2 SFDVKD. With 3 bases clipped from V and 6 bases from J, the junction kept 9 bases outside the gene matches. The length of the CDR3 is 17 residues. CDR3 residues: CATSDGQGAKAGQPQHF. CDR3 in DNA: TGTGCCACCAGTGATGGACAGGGGGCGAAGGCGGGTCAGCCCCAGCATTTT.

This clone is a singleton in its sample. V and J are TRBV18 and TRBJ2-3, with 7 nucleotides matching TRBD2. Germline CDR1 and CDR2: KGHSH and LQKENI. This CDR3 spans 16 amino acids. With 3 bases clipped from V and 0 bases from J, the junction kept 6 bases outside the gene matches. The CDR3 DNA sequence: TGTGCCAGCTCACCGTACGGGGGGTTTAGCACAGATACGCAGTATTTT. Translating it yields CASSPYGGFSTDTQYF.

In its sample, this clone was seen once. The chain is built from TRBV3-1 (or the pseudogene TRBV3-2) and TRBJ1-3, with D unresolved. In germline, CDR1 is LGHDT, CDR2 YNNKEL (reference sequence). V was cut by 6 bases and J by 0 bases, with 9 bases left in between. The CDR3 has 14 residues. DNA of the CDR3: TGTGCCAGCAGGCCGCGGGGCTCTGGAAACACCATATATTTT. The encoded protein is CASRPRGSGNTIYF.

V is TRBV27 and J is TRBJ2-5; D unresolved. The CDR3 sequence is 14 residues long. Germline CDR1 reads MNHEY; CDR2 reads SMNVEV (reference sequence). V was cut by 6 bases and J by 2 bases, with 13 bases left in between. The chain's CDR3 is CASSPSPTQETQYF. The CDR3 nucleotides are TGTGCCAGCAGCCCCTCCCCCACACAAGAGACCCAGTACTTC.

The chain couples TRBV9 to TRBJ1-6; D is possibly TRBD1 (6 bases). CDR1 is SGDLS, CDR2 YYNGEE, per germline. The V gene lost 4 bases and the J gene lost 7 bases, with 15 bases spanning the gap. The CDR3 has 15 amino acids. This CDR3 reads CASSRAGTLNSPLHF. CDR3 nucleotides: TGTGCCAGCAGCAGAGCCGGGACATTAAATTCACCCCTCCACTTT.

The chain uses TRBV5-1 and TRBJ2-5, with 11 bases matching TRBD2. J was trimmed by 5 bases and V by 0 bases; bases with no gene match: 3. CDR1 is SGHRS and CDR2 is YFSETQ in the germline V gene. The CDR3 loop spans 15 amino acids. The CDR3: CASSLGLAGGETQYF. The CDR3 nucleotides read TGCGCCAGCAGCTTGGGGCTAGCGGGGGGTGAGACCCAGTACTTC.

The rearrangement uses TRBV5-1 and TRBJ2-2, with D possibly matching TRBD1 (5 bases). Trimming took off 3 bases at V and 7 bases at J, with 19 bases between the two ends. Germline CDR1 and CDR2: SGHRS and YFSETQ. CDR3 length equals 16 residues. This CDR3 is CASSSGFQGSIGELFF. The CDR3 DNA is TGCGCCAGCAGCTCTGGCTTTCAGGGATCGATCGGGGAGCTGTTTTTT.

The CDR3 sequence is CASSLGRDNEKLFF. The DNA of the CDR3 is TGTGCCAGCAGCCTTGGACGGGATAATGAAAAACTGTTTTTT. This chain links TRBV2 with TRBJ1-4; D gene uncertain. V was pared by 6 bases and J by 4 bases, with 12 bases between. The CDR3 length is 14 residues. Looked up from germline, CDR1 is SNHLY and CDR2 is FYNNEI.

This chain links TRBV7-2 with TRBJ2-5; TRBD2 aligns across 15 bases. Germline loops: CDR1 SGHTA, CDR2 FQGNSA. Unmatched junction bases numbered 7, after V lost 1 base and J lost 13 bases. The CDR3 consists of 15 residues. For the CDR3, the DNA is TGTGCCAGCAGCTTAGAATGGACTAGCGGGGGGGGATCGTACTTC. It codes for CASSLEWTSGGGSYF.

The chain combines TRBV6-5 with TRBJ1-2; D is undetermined. The germline V gene encodes CDR1 MNHEY and CDR2 SVGAGI. V was cut by 7 bases and J by 2 bases, with 11 bases left in between. The length of the CDR3 is 13 residues. CDR3 amino acids: CASNPEGNYGYTF. CDR3 DNA: TGTGCCAGCAACCCGGAGGGAAACTATGGCTACACCTTC.

This clone has a single count. The chain couples TRBV24-1 to TRBJ2-1; the D gene is possibly TRBD1 (5 bases). Trimming removed 0 bases at V and 15 bases at J, with 14 bases between. The CDR3 runs 13 residues. The germline CDR1 and CDR2 sequences are KGHDR and SFDVKD. CDR3 in DNA: TGTGCCACCAGTGATTTGACTCAGGGCGTAAGGTTCTTC. Translation gives CATSDLTQGVRFF.

This clone turned up a few times. The J gene is TRBJ2-7, the V gene TRBV6-5; D might be TRBD1 (6 bases). V was cut by 0 bases and J by 3 bases, with 12 bases left in between. The CDR3 consists of 15 residues. CDR1 is MNHEY, CDR2 SVGAGI, per germline. CDR3 coding DNA: TGTGCCAGCAGTTACTCCCCGGCAGGGGTCTACGAGCAGTACTTC. This gives the protein CASSYSPAGVYEQYF.

Here the CDR3 reads CASGFTGVYQPQHF. Here the CDR3 DNA reads TGTGCCAGTGGATTCACAGGGGTCTATCAGCCCCAGCATTTT. The V call is TRBV19, the J call TRBJ1-5; TRBD1 matches at 7 bases. This CDR3 region has 14 residues. Trimming removed 8 bases from V and 5 bases from J; junction bases left unmatched: 9. Germline V lookup: CDR1 LNHDA, CDR2 SQIVND (reference sequence). Drawing the rest from reference TRBV19 and TRBJ1-5, the complete variable domain is DGGITQSPKYLFRKEGQNVTLSCEQNLNHDAMYWYRQDPGQGLRLIYYSQIVNDFQKGDIAEGYSVSREKKESFPLTVTSAQKNPTAFYLCASGFTGVYQPQHFGDGTRLSIL.

The chain links TRBV7-2 to TRBJ1-2, with a possible D match to TRBD1 (5 bases). Trimming removed 5 bases from V and 5 bases from J, with 15 bases in between. Germline lookup yields CDR1 SGHTA and CDR2 FQGNSA. The CDR3 length is 14 residues. CDR3 DNA: TGTGCCAGCAGCCTTCCAGGGTGGGGATATGGCTACACCTTC. It is translated as CASSLPGWGYGYTF. Drawing the rest from reference TRBV7-2 and TRBJ1-2, the complete variable domain is GAGVSQSPSNKVTEKGKDVELRCDPISGHTALYWYRQSLGQGLEFLIYFQGNSAPDKSGLPSDRFSAERTGGSVSTLTIQRTQQEDSAVYLCASSLPGWGYGYTFGSGTRLTVV.

The CDR3 here is CATSSALGPGDNQPQHF. CDR3 nucleotides: TGTGCCACCAGTTCGGCTCTAGGTCCAGGGGACAATCAGCCCCAGCATTTT. V and J are TRBV24-1 and TRBJ1-5, with a weak D call TRBD1 (6 bases). This CDR3 is built from 17 residues. Trimming left V 6 bases short and J 3 bases short, with 20 bases between. Germline V gene sequence: CDR1 KGHDR, CDR2 SFDVKD.

The rearrangement joins TRBV11-2 to TRBJ2-3; possibly TRBD2 for D (6 bases). V gave up 7 bases and J gave up 3 bases, with 17 bases separating them. The CDR3 length is 15 residues. CDR1 is SGHAT, CDR2 FQNNGV, per germline. As DNA, the CDR3 is TGTGCCAGCACCCACACTAGCCCATCGACAGATACGCAGTATTTT. Amino acids: CASTHTSPSTDTQYF.

This chain connects TRBV2 to TRBJ1-4, with 10 positions matching TRBD1. CDR3 length equals 14 residues. Germline CDR1 reads SNHLY; CDR2 reads FYNNEI. V gave up 6 bases and J gave up 6 bases; unmatched junction bases: 4. As DNA, the CDR3 is TGTGCCAGCAGAGACAGGGGGCTCGATGAAAAACTGTTTTTT. Translation: CASRDRGLDEKLFF.

This clone was seen just once. The chain joins TRBV6-2 or TRBV6-3 to TRBJ2-1, with D perhaps matching TRBD2 (5 bases). Trimming left V 4 bases short and J 0 bases short, with 13 bases between. Germline CDR1 and CDR2: MNHEY and SVGEGT. This CDR3 has 16 amino acids. This chain's CDR3 is CASSFNGLSSYNEQFF. In nucleotides, the CDR3 is TGTGCCAGCAGTTTCAACGGACTCAGCTCCTACAATGAGCAGTTCTTC.

This chain uses TRBV9 with TRBJ1-4; D is perhaps TRBD1 (6 bases). Looked up from germline, CDR1 is SGDLS and CDR2 is YYNGEE. The CDR3 totals 14 residues. V was trimmed by 0 bases and J by 6 bases, leaving 9 bases between them. CDR3 region: CASSVGAGDEKLFF. The DNA of the CDR3 is TGTGCCAGCAGCGTAGGGGCAGGGGATGAAAAACTGTTTTTT.

As for this clone: Other DNA sequences in the sample encode the same CDR3. The chain recombines TRBV29-1 with TRBJ2-1; maybe TRBD1 (7 bases). The CDR3 is 13 amino acids. V was cut by 4 bases and J by 4 bases, with 11 bases left in between. Per germline, CDR1 SQVTM and CDR2 ANQGSEA. The CDR3 protein is CSVGRDRYNEQFF. In DNA form, the CDR3 reads TGCAGCGTTGGGCGGGACAGATACAATGAGCAGTTCTTC.

The V call is TRBV30, the J call TRBJ2-2, with D uncertain. This CDR3 has 14 residues. With 4 bases removed from V and 3 bases from J, the gap between germline ends came to 12 bases. CDR1 and CDR2 (germline): GTSNPN, SVGIG (reference sequence). Written as DNA, the CDR3 is TGTGCCTGGAAGGCTAGTTGGTACACCGGGGAGCTGTTTTTT. Translation: CAWKASWYTGELFF.

This clone has only a few counts. The V call is TRBV5-8, the J call TRBJ2-1; TRBD2 aligns across 8 bases. Per the germline V gene, CDR1 is SGHTS and CDR2 is YDEGEE. V was clipped by 3 bases and J by 4 bases; unmatched bases: 9. The CDR3 has 16 amino acids. The CDR3 sequence: CASSSNGGASYNEQFF. The CDR3 bases are TGTGCCAGCAGCTCAAACGGGGGGGCCTCTTACAATGAGCAGTTCTTC.

The chain uses TRBV29-1 and TRBJ2-1; possibly TRBD2 for D (7 bases). V was trimmed by 7 bases and J by 7 bases, leaving 14 bases between them. Germline values: CDR1 SQVTM, CDR2 ANQGSEA. The CDR3 runs to 12 residues. The CDR3 DNA is TGCAGCGCGAAGGGGGGGTGGAATGAGCAGTTCTTC. It specifies CSAKGGWNEQFF.

This sequence joins TRBV3-1 (or the pseudogene TRBV3-2) and TRBJ1-4; no reliable D call. There are 14 residues in the CDR3. V shed 2 bases and J shed 6 bases, with 10 bases lying between them. Per the germline V gene, CDR1 is LGHDT and CDR2 is YNNKEL (reference sequence). The CDR3 nucleotides are TGTGCCAGCAGCCAAACAATTAGCCATGAAAAACTGTTTTTT. The encoded protein is CASSQTISHEKLFF.

This sequence joins TRBV10-3 and TRBJ2-2, with a tentative D call TRBD1 (6 bases). V dropped 4 bases and J dropped 8 bases, with 11 bases sitting between them. The CDR3 runs to 13 residues. Germline V CDR1 and CDR2: ENHRY, SYGVKD. The CDR3 DNA is TGTGCCATCAGTGCGGTGGACAGAGGGGAGCTGTTTTTT. It translates to CAISAVDRGELFF.

V and J are TRBV7-6 and TRBJ2-7; TRBD1 aligns across 11 bases. The CDR3 has 15 residues. Unmatched junction bases numbered 2, after V lost 4 bases and J lost 0 bases. Looked up from germline, CDR1 is SGHVS and CDR2 is FNYEAQ. CDR3 region: CASSSDRGPSYEQYF. The CDR3, as DNA: TGTGCCAGCAGCTCGGACAGGGGGCCCTCCTACGAGCAGTACTTC.